The sequence of this TCR beta chain was determined in a study of blood T cell repertoires in COVID-19. Germline trimming cut 6 bases from V and 3 bases from J; bases unmatched to any gene: 8. In germline, CDR1 is MNHEY, CDR2 SMNVEV (reference sequence). The CDR3 consists of 14 residues. Method: immunoSEQ multiplex PCR; TCRdb's copy keeps in-frame clones and lacks some. The sample records around 300,000 clones, around nine tenths being singletons. The source of this sequence is an older woman who had recovered from COVID-19. Sequencing was done on a sample of PBMCs or T cells enriched from blood (not recorded which). V usage is TRBV27 and J usage is TRBJ2-7; TRBD2 aligns across 7 bases. CDR3 region: CASRGRLAHYEQYF. CDR3 nucleotide sequence: TGTGCCAGCAGGGGGAGACTAGCCCACTACGAGCAGTACTTC.